This note documents a single T cell receptor beta chain sequence. The CDR3 runs 12 residues. V shed 5 bases and J shed 10 bases, with 9 bases lying between them. This specimen belongs to a study of blood T cell repertoires in COVID-19. Overall study context: COVID-19 samples, acute and convalescent, were from the United States, Italy and Spain. The cDNA or gDNA used as material had been derived from T cells, B-cell-depleted T cells, or PBMCs.

Per the study methods: Reference gene primers were amplified, and this amplification served to estimate nucleated cell counts. Using immunoSEQ multiplex PCR, the repertoire was profiled, and TCRdb retains in-frame clones only, with some absent. V, J and clone size are those of that table, while D and trimming were read from the DNA. The sample yields about 220,000 clones, almost 85% seen once. Seattle's cohort entered during active infection and was followed longitudinally. The sample was peripheral blood. The TCR originated in a woman aged 70 to 79 with COVID-19, enrolled during active disease. The gene calls are TRBV12-3 or TRBV12-4 and TRBJ1-6; no clear D. CDR3 in amino acids: CASSPSESPLHF. The CDR3 nucleotides read TGTGCCAGCAGTCCCTCCGAGTCACCCCTCCACTTT.